This T cell receptor (beta chain) was documented in a study of blood T cell repertoires in COVID-19. Per the original data handling: Amplification of reference gene primers provided the estimated nucleated cell counts. This table comes from immunoSEQ multiplex PCR, and its TCRdb copy is limited to in-frame clones, with some not included. V and J calls and clone size are as listed in that table; D and trimming were resolved from the DNA. The sample lists about 72,000 clones; around 86% were seen once. There are 17 residues in the CDR3. Germline-derived CDR1 and CDR2 are LNHDA and SQIVND (reference sequence). The V gene end was trimmed by 1 base and the J gene end by 0 bases; junction bases not matched to a gene: 1.

The chain uses TRBV19 and TRBJ2-1; 12 positions match TRBD2. This clonotype was sampled from a man in his 70s with active or convalescent COVID-19. Sequencing was done on a sample of peripheral blood. CDR3 sequence (DNA): TGTGCCAGTAGTATAGCTAGCGGGAGGGCCTCCTACAATGAGCAGTTCTTC. Amino acids: CASSIASGRASYNEQFF.